Listed below are T cell receptor beta chains from one sample, sequenced in a study of blood T cell repertoires in COVID-19. TCRdb's copy holds only in-frame clones and misses some; the assay was immunoSEQ multiplex PCR. The sample lists 350,000 to 450,000 clones, around 91% occurring once. Input material: PBMCs or T cells enriched from blood (not recorded which). Receptors were obtained from a man aged 25-45 years who had recovered from COVID-19. The CDR3 runs from the conserved cysteine through the conserved F or W. The order of the fields is clone size, V gene, D gene, J gene, CDR3 protein, CDR3 DNA. D genes are given only for firm matches. Size tells how often a clone was seen (once, few, many) or the class of an expanded clone, and some rows leave it out.

abundance: -; v_gene: TRBV6-5; d_gene: -; j_gene: TRBJ1-5; CDR3aa: CASSPQGLGNQPQHF; CDR3nt: TGTGCCAGCAGCCCACAGGGATTGGGCAATCAGCCCCAGCATTTT
abundance: -; v_gene: TRBV30; d_gene: -; j_gene: TRBJ2-2; CDR3aa: CAWSVRWAGTGELFF; CDR3nt: TGTGCCTGGAGTGTACGTTGGGCCGGCACCGGGGAGCTGTTTTTT
abundance: once; v_gene: TRBV14; d_gene: TRBD2; j_gene: TRBJ2-3; CDR3aa: CASSQEFGGKDTDTQYF; CDR3nt: TGTGCCAGCAGCCAAGAGTTCGGGGGGAAAGACACAGATACGCAGTATTTT
abundance: -; v_gene: TRBV11-2; d_gene: TRBD2; j_gene: TRBJ2-1; CDR3aa: CASSLGGTNNEQFF; CDR3nt: TGTGCCAGCAGCTTAGGAGGGACTAACAATGAGCAGTTCTTC
abundance: -; v_gene: TRBV4-1; d_gene: -; j_gene: TRBJ1-2; CDR3aa: CASSQDSQGARGYTF; CDR3nt: TGCGCCAGCAGCCAAGACTCGCAAGGGGCGCGGGGCTACACCTTC
abundance: -; v_gene: TRBV10-2; d_gene: -; j_gene: TRBJ1-5; CDR3aa: CASSDRPQQGQPQHF; CDR3nt: TGCGCCAGCAGTGACAGACCCCAACAGGGTCAGCCCCAGCATTTT
abundance: -; v_gene: TRBV7-9; d_gene: -; j_gene: TRBJ1-2; CDR3aa: CASSPDGRIYGYTF; CDR3nt: TGTGCCAGCAGCCCCGATGGGAGGATCTATGGCTACACCTTC
abundance: -; v_gene: TRBV19; d_gene: TRBD2; j_gene: TRBJ2-2; CDR3aa: CASSSTSGATGELFF; CDR3nt: TGTGCCAGTAGTTCGACTAGCGGGGCCACCGGGGAGCTGTTTTTT
abundance: -; v_gene: TRBV3-1/TRBV3-2; d_gene: -; j_gene: TRBJ2-7; CDR3aa: CASSHQRREQYF; CDR3nt: TGTGCCAGCAGCCATCAAAGGAGGGAGCAGTACTTC
abundance: -; v_gene: TRBV11-3; d_gene: TRBD1; j_gene: TRBJ1-4; CDR3aa: CASSRTGEPNEKLFF; CDR3nt: TGTGCCAGCAGCCGGACAGGGGAACCTAATGAAAAACTGTTTTTT
abundance: -; v_gene: TRBV10-3; d_gene: -; j_gene: TRBJ1-3; CDR3aa: CAISARGLPAHSGNTIYF; CDR3nt: TGTGCCATCAGCGCCCGAGGACTCCCTGCCCACTCTGGAAACACCATATATTTT
abundance: -; v_gene: TRBV3-1/TRBV3-2; d_gene: -; j_gene: TRBJ1-5; CDR3aa: CASSPDSGVYNQPQHF; CDR3nt: TGTGCCAGCAGCCCGGACAGTGGAGTATATAATCAGCCCCAGCATTTT
abundance: -; v_gene: TRBV5-1; d_gene: -; j_gene: TRBJ2-3; CDR3aa: CASSFASPDTDTQYF; CDR3nt: TGCGCCAGCAGCTTCGCTAGCCCAGACACAGATACGCAGTATTTT
abundance: -; v_gene: TRBV7-9; d_gene: -; j_gene: TRBJ1-1; CDR3aa: CASSGQVDTEAFF; CDR3nt: TGTGCCAGCAGCGGCCAGGTAGACACTGAAGCTTTCTTT
abundance: -; v_gene: TRBV10-2; d_gene: -; j_gene: TRBJ2-2; CDR3aa: CASRRSGAGELFF; CDR3nt: TGCGCCAGCAGGCGTTCCGGGGCCGGGGAGCTGTTTTTT
abundance: few; v_gene: TRBV19; d_gene: -; j_gene: TRBJ1-1; CDR3aa: CASKGGVLGLEAFF; CDR3nt: TGTGCCAGTAAAGGCGGGGTACTAGGGCTTGAAGCTTTCTTT
abundance: -; v_gene: TRBV6-5; d_gene: -; j_gene: TRBJ1-2; CDR3aa: CASSPDTGLNYGYTF; CDR3nt: TGTGCCAGCAGTCCCGACACAGGCCTAAACTATGGCTACACCTTC
abundance: -; v_gene: TRBV11-2; d_gene: TRBD2; j_gene: TRBJ2-2; CDR3aa: CASSLIPAGRGNTGELFF; CDR3nt: TGTGCCAGCAGCTTAATTCCGGCCGGGAGGGGTAACACCGGGGAGCTGTTTTTT
abundance: -; v_gene: TRBV18; d_gene: -; j_gene: TRBJ2-4; CDR3aa: CASSPLSSRARAAKNIQYF; CDR3nt: TGTGCCAGCTCACCACTGTCATCCAGGGCTAGGGCGGCCAAAAACATTCAGTACTTC
abundance: -; v_gene: TRBV18; d_gene: -; j_gene: TRBJ2-1; CDR3aa: CASSLQLEQFF; CDR3nt: TGTGCCAGCTCACTACAACTAGAGCAGTTCTTC
abundance: -; v_gene: TRBV6-6; d_gene: -; j_gene: TRBJ1-2; CDR3aa: CASSSRGRAGYGYTF; CDR3nt: TGTGCCAGCAGTTCCCGGGGCCGGGCGGGGTATGGCTACACCTTC
abundance: -; v_gene: TRBV9; d_gene: TRBD1; j_gene: TRBJ2-7; CDR3aa: CASSASTGKVGEQYF; CDR3nt: TGTGCCAGCAGCGCTTCGACAGGGAAGGTCGGCGAGCAGTACTTC
abundance: once; v_gene: TRBV3-1/TRBV3-2; d_gene: TRBD2; j_gene: TRBJ2-7; CDR3aa: CASSLQRDSYEQYF; CDR3nt: TGTGCCAGCAGCCTGCAGCGGGACTCCTACGAGCAGTACTTC
abundance: -; v_gene: TRBV28; d_gene: TRBD2; j_gene: TRBJ2-7; CDR3aa: CASRKREISYEQYF; CDR3nt: TGTGCCAGCAGGAAGCGGGAGATCTCCTACGAGCAGTACTTC
abundance: -; v_gene: TRBV21-1; d_gene: -; j_gene: TRBJ1-5; CDR3aa: CASSKGGGWQPQHF; CDR3nt: TGTGCCAGCAGCAAAGGCGGGGGCTGGCAGCCCCAGCATTTT
abundance: -; v_gene: TRBV18; d_gene: TRBD2; j_gene: TRBJ2-3; CDR3aa: CASSDGRAPDTQYF; CDR3nt: TGTGCCAGCTCAGACGGGAGGGCCCCAGATACGCAGTATTTT
abundance: -; v_gene: TRBV7-8; d_gene: -; j_gene: TRBJ2-7; CDR3aa: CASSLGWRVYEQYF; CDR3nt: TGTGCCAGCAGCTTAGGCTGGAGGGTCTACGAGCAGTACTTC
abundance: -; v_gene: TRBV12-3/TRBV12-4; d_gene: -; j_gene: TRBJ1-1; CDR3aa: CASTLGDYTEAFF; CDR3nt: TGTGCCAGCACCCTCGGAGACTACACTGAAGCTTTCTTT
abundance: -; v_gene: TRBV6-5; d_gene: -; j_gene: TRBJ2-5; CDR3aa: CASKLQGWETQYF; CDR3nt: TGTGCCAGCAAATTGCAGGGCTGGGAGACCCAGTACTTC
abundance: -; v_gene: TRBV5-4; d_gene: -; j_gene: TRBJ1-6; CDR3aa: CASSWAGPNSPLHF; CDR3nt: TGTGCCAGCAGCTGGGCGGGCCCAAATTCACCCCTCCACTTT
abundance: -; v_gene: TRBV4-1; d_gene: TRBD2; j_gene: TRBJ2-5; CDR3aa: CASSQILAGGIGTQYF; CDR3nt: TGCGCCAGCAGCCAGATTCTAGCGGGAGGGATAGGGACCCAGTACTTC
abundance: -; v_gene: TRBV30; d_gene: -; j_gene: TRBJ1-3; CDR3aa: CAWSPVSGNTIYF; CDR3nt: TGTGCCTGGAGTCCGGTCTCTGGAAACACCATATATTTT
abundance: -; v_gene: TRBV24-1; d_gene: TRBD1; j_gene: TRBJ1-1; CDR3aa: CATRGTATEAFF; CDR3nt: TGTGCCACCAGAGGGACAGCCACTGAAGCTTTCTTT
abundance: -; v_gene: TRBV3-1/TRBV3-2; d_gene: -; j_gene: TRBJ2-1; CDR3aa: CASSQGRSNEQFF; CDR3nt: TGTGCCAGCAGCCAAGGGAGGTCCAATGAGCAGTTCTTC
abundance: -; v_gene: TRBV7-3; d_gene: TRBD2; j_gene: TRBJ2-1; CDR3aa: CASSDGGSGLYNEQFF; CDR3nt: TGTGCCAGCAGCGACGGTGGTAGCGGGCTATACAATGAGCAGTTCTTC
abundance: -; v_gene: TRBV28; d_gene: -; j_gene: TRBJ2-7; CDR3aa: CASSGLGLFSYEQYF; CDR3nt: TGTGCCAGCAGTGGATTGGGGCTTTTTTCCTACGAGCAGTACTTC
abundance: -; v_gene: TRBV15; d_gene: TRBD2; j_gene: TRBJ2-1; CDR3aa: CATSRVRTSGREVSYNEQFF; CDR3nt: TGTGCCACCAGCAGAGTGAGGACTAGCGGGAGGGAGGTCTCCTACAATGAGCAGTTCTTC
abundance: few; v_gene: TRBV7-9; d_gene: TRBD1; j_gene: TRBJ2-5; CDR3aa: CASRRQGGFETQYF; CDR3nt: TGTGCCAGCAGGCGACAGGGCGGTTTTGAGACCCAGTACTTC
abundance: -; v_gene: TRBV3-1/TRBV3-2; d_gene: -; j_gene: TRBJ2-1; CDR3aa: CASRLRGTSYNEQFF; CDR3nt: TGTGCCAGCCGCCTTAGGGGGACCTCCTACAATGAGCAGTTCTTC
abundance: -; v_gene: TRBV11-3; d_gene: -; j_gene: TRBJ2-3; CDR3aa: CASSQGLSDTQYF; CDR3nt: TGTGCCAGCAGCCAGGGACTTTCGGATACGCAGTATTTT
abundance: -; v_gene: TRBV9; d_gene: TRBD2; j_gene: TRBJ2-3; CDR3aa: CASSPTVTSGRAGDTQYF; CDR3nt: TGTGCCAGCAGCCCTACTGTGACTAGCGGGAGGGCCGGAGATACGCAGTATTTT
abundance: -; v_gene: TRBV29-1; d_gene: TRBD1; j_gene: TRBJ2-2; CDR3aa: CSVEVDRGYTGELFF; CDR3nt: TGCAGCGTTGAAGTGGACAGGGGCTACACCGGGGAGCTGTTTTTT
abundance: -; v_gene: TRBV5-4; d_gene: -; j_gene: TRBJ1-3; CDR3aa: CASSLDKFSGNTIYF; CDR3nt: TGTGCCAGCAGCTTGGACAAATTCTCTGGAAACACCATATATTTT